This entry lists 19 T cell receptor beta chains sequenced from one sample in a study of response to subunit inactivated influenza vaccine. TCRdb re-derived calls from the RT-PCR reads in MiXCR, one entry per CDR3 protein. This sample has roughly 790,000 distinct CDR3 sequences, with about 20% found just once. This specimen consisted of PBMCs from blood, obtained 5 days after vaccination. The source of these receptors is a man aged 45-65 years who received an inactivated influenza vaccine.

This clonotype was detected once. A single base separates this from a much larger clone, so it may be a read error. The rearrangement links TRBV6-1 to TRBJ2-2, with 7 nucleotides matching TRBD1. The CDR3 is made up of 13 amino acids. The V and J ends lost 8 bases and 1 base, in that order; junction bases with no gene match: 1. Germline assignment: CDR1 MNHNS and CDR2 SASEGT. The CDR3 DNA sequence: TGTGCCAGCCACAGGGGGAACACCGGGGAGCTGTTTTTT. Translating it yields CASHRGNTGELFF.

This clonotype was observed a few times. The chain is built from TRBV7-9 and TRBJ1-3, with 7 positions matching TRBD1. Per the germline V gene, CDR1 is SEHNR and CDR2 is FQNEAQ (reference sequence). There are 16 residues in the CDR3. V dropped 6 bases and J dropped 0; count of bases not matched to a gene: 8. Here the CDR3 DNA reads TGTGCCAGCAGAGGCGACAGGGCCTTCTCTGGAAACACCATATATTTT. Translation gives CASRGDRAFSGNTIYF.

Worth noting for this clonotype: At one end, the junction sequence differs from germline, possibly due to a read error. CDR3 in amino acids: CASSAGTGGYYEQFF. The CDR3 DNA reads TGCGCCAGCAGCGCCGGGACAGGGGGCTACTATGAGCAGTTCTTC. V is TRBV4-1 and J is TRBJ2-1; TRBD1 matches at 12 bases. The germline gives CDR1 MGHRA, CDR2 YSYEKL. The CDR3 runs to 15 residues.

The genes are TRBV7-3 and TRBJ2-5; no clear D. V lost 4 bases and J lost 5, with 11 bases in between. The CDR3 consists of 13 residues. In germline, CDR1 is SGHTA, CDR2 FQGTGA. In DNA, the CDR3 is TGTGCCAGCAGCTCCAGGTTTGGGGAGACCCAGTACTTC. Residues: CASSSRFGETQYF.

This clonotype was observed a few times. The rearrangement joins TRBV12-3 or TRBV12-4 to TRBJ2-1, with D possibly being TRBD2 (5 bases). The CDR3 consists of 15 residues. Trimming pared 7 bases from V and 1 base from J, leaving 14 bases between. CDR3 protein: CASTPDSSSYNEQFF. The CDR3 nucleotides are TGTGCCAGCACCCCGGACTCTTCTTCCTACAATGAGCAGTTCTTC.

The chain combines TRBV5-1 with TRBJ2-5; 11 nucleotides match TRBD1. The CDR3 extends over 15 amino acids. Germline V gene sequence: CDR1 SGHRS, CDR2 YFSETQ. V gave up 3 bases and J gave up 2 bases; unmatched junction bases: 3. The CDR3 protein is CASSSGTGGQETQYF. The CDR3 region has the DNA TGCGCCAGCAGCTCCGGGACAGGGGGACAAGAGACCCAGTACTTC. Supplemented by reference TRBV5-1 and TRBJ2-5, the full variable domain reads KAGVTQTPRYLIKTRGQQVTLSCSPISGHRSVSWYQQTPGQGLQFLFEYFSETQRNKGNFPGRFSGRQFSNSRSEMNVSTLELGDSALYLCASSSGTGGQETQYFGPGTRLLVL.

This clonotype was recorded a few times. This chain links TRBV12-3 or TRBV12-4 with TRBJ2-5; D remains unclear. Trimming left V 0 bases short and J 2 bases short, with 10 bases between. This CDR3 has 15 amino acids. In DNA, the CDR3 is TGTGCCAGCAGTTTAGCGCCGGTAGTTCAAGAGACCCAGTACTTC. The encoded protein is CASSLAPVVQETQYF.

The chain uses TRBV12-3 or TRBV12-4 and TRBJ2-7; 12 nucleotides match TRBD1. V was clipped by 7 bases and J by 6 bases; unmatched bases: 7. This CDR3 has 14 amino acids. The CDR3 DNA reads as TGTGCCAGCACCAGGGACAGGGGGCTCGGCGAGCAGTACTTC. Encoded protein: CASTRDRGLGEQYF.

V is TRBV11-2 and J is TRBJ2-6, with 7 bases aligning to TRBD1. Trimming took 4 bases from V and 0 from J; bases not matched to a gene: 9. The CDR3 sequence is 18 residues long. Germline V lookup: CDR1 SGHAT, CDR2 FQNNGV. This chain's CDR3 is CASSSGTDRFSGANVLTF. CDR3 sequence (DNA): TGTGCCAGCAGCTCGGGGACAGACCGCTTCTCTGGGGCCAACGTCCTGACTTTC.

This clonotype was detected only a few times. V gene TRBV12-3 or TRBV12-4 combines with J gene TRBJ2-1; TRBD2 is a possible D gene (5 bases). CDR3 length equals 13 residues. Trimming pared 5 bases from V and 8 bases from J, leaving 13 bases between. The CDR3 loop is CASSKILGYEQFF. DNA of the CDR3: TGTGCCAGCAGTAAGATACTAGGTTATGAGCAGTTCTTC.

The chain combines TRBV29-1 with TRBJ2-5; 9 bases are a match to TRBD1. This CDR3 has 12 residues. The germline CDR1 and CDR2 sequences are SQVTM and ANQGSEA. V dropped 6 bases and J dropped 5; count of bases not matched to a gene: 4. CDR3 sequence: CSVGQGWETQYF. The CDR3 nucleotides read TGCAGCGTAGGACAGGGGTGGGAGACCCAGTACTTC.

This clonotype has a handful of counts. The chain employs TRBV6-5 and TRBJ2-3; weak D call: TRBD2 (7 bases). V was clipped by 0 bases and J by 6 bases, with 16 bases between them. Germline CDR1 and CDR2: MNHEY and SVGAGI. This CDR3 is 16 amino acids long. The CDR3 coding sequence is TGTGCCAGCAGTTACTCAGGACTAGGGGGTCCTGATACGCAGTATTTT. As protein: CASSYSGLGGPDTQYF.

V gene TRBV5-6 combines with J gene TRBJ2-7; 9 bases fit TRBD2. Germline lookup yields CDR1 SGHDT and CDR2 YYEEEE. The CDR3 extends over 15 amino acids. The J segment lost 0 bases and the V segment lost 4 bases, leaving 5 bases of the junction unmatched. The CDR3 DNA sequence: TGTGCCAGCAGCCCGAGCGGGAGGTTCTCCTACGAGCAGTACTTC. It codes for CASSPSGRFSYEQYF.

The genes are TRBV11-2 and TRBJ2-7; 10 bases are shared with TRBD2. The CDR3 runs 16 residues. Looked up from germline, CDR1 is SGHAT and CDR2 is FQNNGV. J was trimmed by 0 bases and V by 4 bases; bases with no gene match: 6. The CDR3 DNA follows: TGTGCCAGCAGCTCAGAAAGGACTAGCGGCTCCTACGAGCAGTACTTC. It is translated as CASSSERTSGSYEQYF.

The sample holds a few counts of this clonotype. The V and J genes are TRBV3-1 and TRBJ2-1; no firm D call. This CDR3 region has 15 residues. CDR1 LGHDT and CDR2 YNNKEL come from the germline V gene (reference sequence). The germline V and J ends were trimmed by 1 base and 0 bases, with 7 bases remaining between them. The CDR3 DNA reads TGTGCCAGCAGCCAAGGCGCGGACTCCTACAATGAGCAGTTCTTC. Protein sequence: CASSQGADSYNEQFF.

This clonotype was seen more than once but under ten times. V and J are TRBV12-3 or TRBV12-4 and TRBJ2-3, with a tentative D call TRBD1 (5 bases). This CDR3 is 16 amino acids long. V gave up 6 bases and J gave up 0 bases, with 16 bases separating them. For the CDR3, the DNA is TGTGCCAGCAGCCCCGGAACGACAGCTAGCACAGATACGCAGTATTTT. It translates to CASSPGTTASTDTQYF.

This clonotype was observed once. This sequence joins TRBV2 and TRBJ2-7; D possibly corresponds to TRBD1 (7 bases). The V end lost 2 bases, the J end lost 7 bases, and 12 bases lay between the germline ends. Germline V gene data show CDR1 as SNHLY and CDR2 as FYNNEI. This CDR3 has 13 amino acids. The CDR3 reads CASSESQGGEQYF. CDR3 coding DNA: TGTGCCAGCAGTGAATCTCAGGGGGGTGAGCAGTACTTC.

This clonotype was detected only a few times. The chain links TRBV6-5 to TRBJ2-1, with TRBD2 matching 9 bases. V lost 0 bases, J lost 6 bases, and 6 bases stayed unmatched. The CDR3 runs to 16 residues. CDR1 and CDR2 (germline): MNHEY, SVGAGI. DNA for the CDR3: TGTGCCAGCAGTTACTCTGGGACTAGCTATGTCAATGAGCAGTTCTTC. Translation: CASSYSGTSYVNEQFF.

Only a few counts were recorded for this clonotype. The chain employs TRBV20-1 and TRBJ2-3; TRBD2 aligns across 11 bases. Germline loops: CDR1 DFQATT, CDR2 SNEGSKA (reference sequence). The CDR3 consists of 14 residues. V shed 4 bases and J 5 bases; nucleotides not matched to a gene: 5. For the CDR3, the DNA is TGCAGTGCTATAGCGGGAGGGCCGCAAGATACGCAGTATTTT. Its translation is CSAIAGGPQDTQYF.